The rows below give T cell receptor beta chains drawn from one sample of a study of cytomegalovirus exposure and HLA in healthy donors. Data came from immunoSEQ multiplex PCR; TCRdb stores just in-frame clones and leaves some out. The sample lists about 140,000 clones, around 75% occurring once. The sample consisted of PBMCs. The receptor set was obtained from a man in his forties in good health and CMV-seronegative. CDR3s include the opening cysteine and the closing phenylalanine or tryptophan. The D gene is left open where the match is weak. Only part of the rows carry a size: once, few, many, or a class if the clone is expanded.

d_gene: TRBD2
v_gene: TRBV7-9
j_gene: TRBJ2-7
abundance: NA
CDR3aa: CASSTRTSGRREQYF
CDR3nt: TGTGCCAGCAGCACGCGGACTAGCGGGAGGCGCGAGCAGTACTTC

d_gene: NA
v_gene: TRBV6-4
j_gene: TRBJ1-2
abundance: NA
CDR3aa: CASHPGGAMTRQGPNYGYTF
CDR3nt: TGTGCCAGTCACCCCGGAGGGGCTATGACACGGCAGGGTCCTAACTATGGCTACACCTTC

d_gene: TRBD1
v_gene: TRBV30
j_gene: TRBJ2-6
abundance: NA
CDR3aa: CAWIRTGSLSGANVLTF
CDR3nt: TGTGCCTGGATTCGGACAGGAAGCCTCTCTGGGGCCAACGTCCTGACTTTC

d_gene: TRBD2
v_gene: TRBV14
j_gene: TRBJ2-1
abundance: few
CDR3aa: CASSQVGAAGYGQFF
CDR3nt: TGTGCCAGCAGCCAAGTAGGAGCAGCGGGGTATGGGCAGTTCTTC

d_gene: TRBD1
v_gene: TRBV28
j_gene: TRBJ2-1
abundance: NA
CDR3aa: CASNGDRVSHNEQFF
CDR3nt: TGTGCCAGCAACGGGGACAGGGTCTCCCACAATGAGCAGTTCTTC

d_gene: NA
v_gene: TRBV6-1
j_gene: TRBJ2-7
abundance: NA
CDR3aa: CASSETVCEQYF
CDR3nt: TGTGCCAGCAGTGAGACAGTCTGCGAGCAGTACTTC

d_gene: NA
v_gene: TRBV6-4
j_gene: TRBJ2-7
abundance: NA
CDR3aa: CASSPHPTGPTYEQYF
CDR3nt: TGTGCCAGCAGCCCCCACCCCACAGGGCCCACCTACGAGCAGTACTTC

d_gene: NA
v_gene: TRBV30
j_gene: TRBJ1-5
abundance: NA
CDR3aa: CAWSVRGGQPQHF
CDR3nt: TGTGCCTGGAGTGTACGGGGAGGTCAGCCCCAGCATTTT

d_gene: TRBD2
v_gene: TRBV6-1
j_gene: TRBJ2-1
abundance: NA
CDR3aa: CASSPLAGPHNEQFF
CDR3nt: TGTGCCAGCAGTCCACTAGCGGGGCCACACAATGAGCAGTTCTTC

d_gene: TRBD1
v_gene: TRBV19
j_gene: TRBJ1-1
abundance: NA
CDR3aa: CASSIDTGGTEAFF
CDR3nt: TGTGCCAGTAGTATAGATACAGGGGGCACTGAAGCTTTCTTT

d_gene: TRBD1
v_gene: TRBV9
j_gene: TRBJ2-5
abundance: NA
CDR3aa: CASSVAGTGLMEQYF
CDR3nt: TGTGCCAGCAGCGTAGCCGGGACAGGGTTAATGGAGCAGTACTTC

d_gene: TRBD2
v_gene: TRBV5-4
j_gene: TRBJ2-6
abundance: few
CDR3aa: CASSDGREAGANVLTF
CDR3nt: TGTGCCAGCAGCGACGGGCGGGAGGCTGGGGCCAACGTCCTGACTTTC

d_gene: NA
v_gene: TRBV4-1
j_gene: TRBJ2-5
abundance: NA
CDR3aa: CASSQTGTKIQETQYF
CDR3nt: TGCGCCAGCAGCCAGACCGGGACAAAGATCCAAGAGACCCAGTACTTC

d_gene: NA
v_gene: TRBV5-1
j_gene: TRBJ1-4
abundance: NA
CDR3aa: CASATRTSNEKLFF
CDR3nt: TGCGCCAGCGCAACGCGGACATCTAATGAAAAACTGTTTTTT

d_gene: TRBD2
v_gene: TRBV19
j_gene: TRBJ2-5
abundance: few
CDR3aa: CATRGGNQETQYF
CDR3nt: TGTGCCACCCGCGGGGGGAACCAAGAGACCCAGTACTTC

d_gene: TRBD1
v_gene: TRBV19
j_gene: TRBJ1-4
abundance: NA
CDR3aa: CASRDRGESEKLFF
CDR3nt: TGTGCCAGCAGAGACAGGGGTGAGAGTGAAAAACTGTTTTTT

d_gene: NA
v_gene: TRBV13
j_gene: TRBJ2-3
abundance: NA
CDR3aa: CASSPDGGSTDTQYF
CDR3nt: TGTGCCAGCAGCCCAGATGGCGGGAGCACAGATACGCAGTATTTT

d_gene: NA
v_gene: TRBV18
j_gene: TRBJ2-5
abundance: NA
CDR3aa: CASSLTRGDQETQYF
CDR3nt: TGTGCCAGCTCACTGACTCGGGGAGACCAAGAGACCCAGTACTTC

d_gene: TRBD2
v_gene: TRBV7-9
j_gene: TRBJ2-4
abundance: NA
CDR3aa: CASSERGGAKNIQYF
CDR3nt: TGTGCCAGCAGCGAACGGGGGGGGGCCAAAAACATTCAGTACTTC

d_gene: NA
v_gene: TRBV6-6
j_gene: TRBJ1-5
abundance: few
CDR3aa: CASSYGADPAAQHF
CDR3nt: TGTGCCAGCAGTTACGGGGCGGACCCGGCGGCCCAGCATTTT

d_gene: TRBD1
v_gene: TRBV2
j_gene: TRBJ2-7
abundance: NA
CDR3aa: CASSGDRASYEQYF
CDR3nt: TGTGCCAGCAGTGGGGACAGGGCCTCCTACGAGCAGTACTTC

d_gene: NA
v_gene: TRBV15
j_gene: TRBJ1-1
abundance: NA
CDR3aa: CATSRGEALNTEAFF
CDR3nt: TGTGCCACCAGCAGAGGTGAGGCGCTGAACACTGAAGCTTTCTTT

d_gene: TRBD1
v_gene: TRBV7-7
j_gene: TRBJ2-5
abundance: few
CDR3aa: CASSSGQGGQETQYF
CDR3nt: TGTGCCAGCAGCTCCGGACAGGGGGGGCAAGAGACCCAGTACTTC

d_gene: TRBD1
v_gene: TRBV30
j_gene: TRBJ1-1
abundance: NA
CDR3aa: CAWRRDRVTEAFF
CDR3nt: TGTGCCTGGCGGAGGGACAGAGTCACTGAAGCTTTCTTT

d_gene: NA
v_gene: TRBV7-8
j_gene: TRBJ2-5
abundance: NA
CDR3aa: CASSGHGLLETQYF
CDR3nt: TGTGCCAGCAGCGGACATGGCTTACTAGAGACCCAGTACTTC

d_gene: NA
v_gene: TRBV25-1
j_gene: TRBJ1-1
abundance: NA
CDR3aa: CASSESGGGANTEAFF
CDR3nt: TGTGCCAGCAGTGAATCGGGTGGGGGCGCGAACACTGAAGCTTTCTTT

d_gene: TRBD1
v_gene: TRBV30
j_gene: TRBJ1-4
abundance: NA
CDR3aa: CASRGLGQGSGWEKLFF
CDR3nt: TGTGCCAGCAGGGGCCTGGGACAGGGTTCCGGGTGGGAAAAACTGTTTTTT

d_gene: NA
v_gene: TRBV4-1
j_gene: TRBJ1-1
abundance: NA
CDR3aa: CASSQDIGQGGTEAFF
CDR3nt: TGCGCCAGCAGCCAAGATATAGGCCAGGGAGGGACTGAAGCTTTCTTT

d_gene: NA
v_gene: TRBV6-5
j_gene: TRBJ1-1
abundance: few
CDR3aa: CASSYSREGEAEAFF
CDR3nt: TGTGCCAGCAGTTACTCGAGAGAGGGGGAAGCTGAAGCTTTCTTT

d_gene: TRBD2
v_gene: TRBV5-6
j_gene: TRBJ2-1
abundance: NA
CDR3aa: CASSLLASGYNEQFF
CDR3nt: TGTGCCAGCAGCTTGCTAGCTAGCGGGTACAATGAGCAGTTCTTC

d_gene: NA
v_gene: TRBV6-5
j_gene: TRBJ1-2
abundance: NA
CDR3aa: CASSYGSPTESYTF
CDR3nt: TGTGCCAGCAGTTACGGAAGTCCTACAGAGTCCTACACCTTC

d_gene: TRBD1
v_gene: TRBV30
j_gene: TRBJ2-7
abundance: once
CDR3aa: CAWSVGQTYEQYF
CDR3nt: TGTGCCTGGAGTGTGGGACAGACCTACGAGCAGTACTTC

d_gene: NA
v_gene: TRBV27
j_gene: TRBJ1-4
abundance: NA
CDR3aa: CASSLFGRYRPLNEKLFF
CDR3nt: TGTGCCAGCAGTTTATTCGGACGGTACAGGCCTCTTAATGAAAAACTGTTTTTT

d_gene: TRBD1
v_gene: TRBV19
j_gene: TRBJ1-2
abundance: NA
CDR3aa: CASSRSRGQDGYTF
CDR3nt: TGTGCCAGTAGTCGTAGCAGGGGGCAAGATGGCTACACCTTC

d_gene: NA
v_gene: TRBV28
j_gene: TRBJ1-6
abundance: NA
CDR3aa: CASTTGLHSPLHF
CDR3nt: TGTGCCAGTACAACAGGCCTTCATTCACCCCTCCACTTT

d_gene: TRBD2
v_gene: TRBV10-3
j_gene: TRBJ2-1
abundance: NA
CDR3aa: CAISESVAGDNEQFF
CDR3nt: TGTGCCATCAGTGAGTCGGTAGCGGGAGACAATGAGCAGTTCTTC

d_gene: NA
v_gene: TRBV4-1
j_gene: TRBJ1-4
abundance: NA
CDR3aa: CASSQDPEDRWDEKLFF
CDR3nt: TGCGCCAGCAGCCAAGACCCCGAAGACAGGTGGGATGAAAAACTGTTTTTT

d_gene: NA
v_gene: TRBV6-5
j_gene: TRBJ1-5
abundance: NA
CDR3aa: CASSYFGGGPQHF
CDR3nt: TGTGCCAGCAGTTACTTCGGGGGTGGGCCCCAGCATTTT

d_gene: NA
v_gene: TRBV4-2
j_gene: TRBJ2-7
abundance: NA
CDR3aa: CASSQVQRNYEQYF
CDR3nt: TGTGCCAGCAGCCAAGTCCAGAGGAACTACGAGCAGTACTTC

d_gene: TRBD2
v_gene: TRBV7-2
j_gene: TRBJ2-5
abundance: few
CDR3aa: CASSLGGGAETQYF
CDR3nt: TGTGCCAGCAGCTTAGGCGGGGGGGCGGAGACCCAGTACTTC

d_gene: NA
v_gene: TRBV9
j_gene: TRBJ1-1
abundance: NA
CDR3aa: CASSPRGRARDTEAFF
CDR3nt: TGTGCCAGCAGCCCTCGAGGGAGGGCGCGGGACACTGAAGCTTTCTTT

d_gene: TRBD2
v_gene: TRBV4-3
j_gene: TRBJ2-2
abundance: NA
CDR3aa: CASSQDTYSGGRTGELFF
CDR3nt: TGCGCCAGCAGCCAAGATACGTATAGCGGGGGCCGTACCGGGGAGCTGTTTTTT

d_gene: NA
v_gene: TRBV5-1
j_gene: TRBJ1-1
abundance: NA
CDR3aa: CASSPRGAWGDTEAFF
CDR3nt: TGCGCCAGCAGCCCCCGAGGAGCGTGGGGCGACACTGAAGCTTTCTTT

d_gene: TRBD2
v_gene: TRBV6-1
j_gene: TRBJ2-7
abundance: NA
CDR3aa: CASSEPAGASYEQYF
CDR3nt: TGTGCCAGCAGTGAGCCAGCGGGGGCCTCCTACGAGCAGTACTTC

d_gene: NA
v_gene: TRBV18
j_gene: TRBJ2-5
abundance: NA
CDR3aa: CASSARVVQETQYF
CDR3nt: TGTGCCAGCTCGGCTCGGGTTGTTCAAGAGACCCAGTACTTC

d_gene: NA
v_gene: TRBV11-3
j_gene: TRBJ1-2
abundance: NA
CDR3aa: CASSPRVAAGYTF
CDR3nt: TGTGCCAGCAGCCCCAGGGTTGCCGCTGGCTACACCTTC

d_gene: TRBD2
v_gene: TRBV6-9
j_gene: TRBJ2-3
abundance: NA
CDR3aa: CASSYPSGKKDTQYF
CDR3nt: TGTGCCAGCAGTTACCCTAGCGGGAAAAAAGATACGCAGTATTTT

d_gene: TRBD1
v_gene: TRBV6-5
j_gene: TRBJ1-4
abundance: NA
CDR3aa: CASSYGQGNYDELFF
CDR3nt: TGTGCCAGCAGTTACGGACAGGGGAATTATGATGAACTGTTTTTT

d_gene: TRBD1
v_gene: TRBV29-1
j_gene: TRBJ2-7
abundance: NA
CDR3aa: CSVGQGASYEQYF
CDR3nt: TGCAGCGTTGGACAGGGGGCTTCGTACGAGCAGTACTTC

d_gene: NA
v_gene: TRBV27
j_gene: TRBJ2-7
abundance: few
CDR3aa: CASSLDSGNYEQYF
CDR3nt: TGTGCCAGCAGTTTAGATAGCGGCAACTACGAGCAGTACTTC

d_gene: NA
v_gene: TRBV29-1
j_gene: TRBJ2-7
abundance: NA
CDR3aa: CSVEEASSYEQYF
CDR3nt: TGCAGCGTTGAGGAGGCCAGCTCCTACGAGCAGTACTTC

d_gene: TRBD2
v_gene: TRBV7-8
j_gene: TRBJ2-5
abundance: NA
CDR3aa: CASSRSGDETQYF
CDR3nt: TGTGCCAGCAGCCGTAGCGGGGACGAGACCCAGTACTTC

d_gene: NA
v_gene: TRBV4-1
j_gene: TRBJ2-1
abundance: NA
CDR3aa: CASSQEDRRGPLNEQFF
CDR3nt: TGCGCCAGCAGCCAAGAAGACCGTAGGGGTCCCCTCAATGAGCAGTTCTTC

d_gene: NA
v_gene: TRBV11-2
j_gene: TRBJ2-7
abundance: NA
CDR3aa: CASSLDPSRQYF
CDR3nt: TGTGCCAGCAGCTTAGACCCCTCGAGGCAGTACTTC

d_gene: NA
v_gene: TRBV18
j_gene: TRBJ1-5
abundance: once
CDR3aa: CASSPKQYDGGNQPQHF
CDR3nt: TGTGCCAGCTCACCCAAGCAATACGACGGAGGCAATCAGCCCCAGCATTTT